This is a list of T cell receptor beta chains from one sample in a study of blood T cell repertoires in COVID-19. Only in-frame clones appear in the TCRdb table, and some are missing; sequencing was by immunoSEQ multiplex PCR. The table records some 110,000 clones, around 84% of them present only once. The source material was PBMCs or T cells enriched from blood (not recorded which). All receptors derive from a woman aged 30 to 39 who had recovered from COVID-19. CDR3s include the opening cysteine and the closing phenylalanine or tryptophan. Each record gives: CDR3 protein, CDR3 DNA, clone size, V gene, D gene, J gene. D genes are given only for firm matches. Clone size is stated in some rows and not others, as once, few, many or a class when expanded.

CDR3: CASSLGGLAGVETQYF; DNA: TGTGCCAGCAGCTTAGGGGGACTAGCGGGAGTAGAGACCCAGTACTTC; size: NA; V: TRBV7-6; D: TRBD2; J: TRBJ2-5
CDR3: CASSVADSAGGDTQYF; DNA: TGTGCCAGCAGCGTAGCCGACTCCGCGGGTGGAGATACGCAGTATTTT; size: NA; V: TRBV9; D: NA; J: TRBJ2-3
CDR3: CASSVAIGTGGGEQYF; DNA: TGTGCCAGCAGCGTAGCTATTGGGACAGGGGGCGGTGAGCAGTACTTC; size: NA; V: TRBV9; D: TRBD1; J: TRBJ2-7
CDR3: CASSPNPRQGRNSPLHF; DNA: TGTGCCAGCAGCCCAAATCCCAGACAGGGGAGAAATTCACCCCTCCACTTT; size: NA; V: TRBV7-8; D: TRBD1; J: TRBJ1-6
CDR3: CASSLAGQGNTIYF; DNA: TGCGCCAGCAGCTTGGCGGGACAGGGAAACACCATATATTTT; size: NA; V: TRBV5-1; D: TRBD1; J: TRBJ1-3
CDR3: CASTGPGQGNRPQHF; DNA: TGTGCCAGCACGGGACCGGGACAGGGTAATCGGCCCCAGCATTTT; size: NA; V: TRBV28; D: TRBD1; J: TRBJ1-5
CDR3: CASSVRDFSSGNTIYF; DNA: TGTGCCAGCAGCGTACGGGACTTCAGCTCTGGAAACACCATATATTTT; size: few; V: TRBV7-9; D: NA; J: TRBJ1-3
CDR3: CASSQEEGTASYEQYF; DNA: TGCGCCAGCAGCCAAGAGGAGGGCACCGCCTCCTACGAGCAGTACTTC; size: NA; V: TRBV4-1; D: NA; J: TRBJ2-7
CDR3: CASSDLGRGSGNTIYF; DNA: TGCGCCAGCAGTGATCTAGGACGGGGCTCTGGAAACACCATATATTTT; size: NA; V: TRBV10-1; D: NA; J: TRBJ1-3
CDR3: CAWSVLGRWSNSPLHF; DNA: TGTGCCTGGAGTGTACTCGGTCGATGGAGTAATTCACCCCTCCACTTT; size: NA; V: TRBV30; D: NA; J: TRBJ1-6
CDR3: CASSETPSGATGELFF; DNA: TGTGCCAGCAGTGAAACTCCTAGCGGGGCCACCGGGGAGCTGTTTTTT; size: few; V: TRBV6-4; D: TRBD2; J: TRBJ2-2
CDR3: CASSSAGQARTEAFF; DNA: TGCGCCAGCAGCTCGGCAGGACAGGCGAGAACTGAAGCTTTCTTT; size: NA; V: TRBV5-1; D: TRBD1; J: TRBJ1-1
CDR3: CASSPGTSGSDEQFF; DNA: TGTGCCAGCAGTCCTGGGACTAGCGGGAGCGATGAGCAGTTCTTC; size: NA; V: TRBV27; D: TRBD2; J: TRBJ2-1
CDR3: CASNDPGQGGQPQHF; DNA: TGTGCCAGCAACGACCCGGGACAGGGTGGTCAGCCCCAGCATTTT; size: NA; V: TRBV28; D: TRBD1; J: TRBJ1-5
CDR3: CASAGLAGATPYNEQFF; DNA: TGTGCCAGCGCAGGGCTAGCGGGAGCGACACCTTACAATGAGCAGTTCTTC; size: NA; V: TRBV28; D: TRBD2; J: TRBJ2-1
CDR3: CASSLEGGTSGRGELFF; DNA: TGTGCCAGCAGCCTCGAGGGGGGGACTAGCGGTCGCGGGGAGCTGTTTTTT; size: NA; V: TRBV7-9; D: TRBD2; J: TRBJ2-2
CDR3: CASSLGGGTGLETQYF; DNA: TGTGCCAGCAGCTTAGGCGGAGGGACAGGGCTGGAGACCCAGTACTTC; size: NA; V: TRBV7-9; D: TRBD1; J: TRBJ2-5
CDR3: CASSLGGRDTGELFF; DNA: TGCGCCAGCAGCTTGGGGGGGCGAGACACCGGGGAGCTGTTTTTT; size: NA; V: TRBV5-1; D: NA; J: TRBJ2-2
CDR3: CAWSKGADTGELFF; DNA: TGTGCCTGGAGTAAGGGGGCGGACACCGGGGAGCTGTTTTTT; size: NA; V: TRBV30; D: TRBD1; J: TRBJ2-2
CDR3: CASSPDRTGPYEQYF; DNA: TGTGCCAGCAGCCCAGACAGGACGGGCCCTTACGAGCAGTACTTC; size: NA; V: TRBV6-6; D: NA; J: TRBJ2-7
CDR3: CASSLGRGPFPETQYF; DNA: TGCGCCAGCAGCTTGGGTAGAGGGCCATTTCCAGAGACCCAGTACTTC; size: NA; V: TRBV5-1; D: NA; J: TRBJ2-5
CDR3: CASSMGGRGEAFF; DNA: TGTGCCAGCAGTATGGGGGGGCGAGGTGAAGCTTTCTTT; size: NA; V: TRBV28; D: NA; J: TRBJ1-1
CDR3: CASSSDRGLGVAFF; DNA: TGTGCCAGCAGTTCCGACAGGGGGCTAGGTGTAGCTTTCTTT; size: NA; V: TRBV7-2; D: TRBD1; J: TRBJ1-1
CDR3: CASSLSSGYEQYF; DNA: TGTGCCAGCAGCTTAAGTAGCGGCTACGAGCAGTACTTC; size: NA; V: TRBV11-1; D: NA; J: TRBJ2-7
CDR3: CATSDPRGTSGKVDNEQFF; DNA: TGTGCCACCAGTGACCCCCGTGGGACTAGCGGGAAAGTGGACAATGAGCAGTTCTTC; size: NA; V: TRBV24-1; D: TRBD2; J: TRBJ2-1
CDR3: CASSSIPYSTTNEKLFF; DNA: TGTGCCAGCAGCTCAATCCCCTACAGTACAACTAATGAAAAACTGTTTTTT; size: NA; V: TRBV7-9; D: NA; J: TRBJ1-4
CDR3: CASSLWSTADTQYF; DNA: TGCGCCAGCAGCTTGTGGTCTACGGCAGATACGCAGTATTTT; size: few; V: TRBV5-1; D: NA; J: TRBJ2-3
CDR3: CASSYRDSSGGYTF; DNA: TGTGCCAGCAGTTACAGGGACTCCTCGGGTGGCTACACCTTC; size: NA; V: TRBV6-5; D: NA; J: TRBJ1-2
CDR3: CASSLFPRGRNTEAFF; DNA: TGTGCCAGCAGCTTATTCCCGAGGGGGCGGAACACTGAAGCTTTCTTT; size: few; V: TRBV7-2; D: TRBD1; J: TRBJ1-1
CDR3: CASSLTSGRADEQYF; DNA: TGTGCCAGCAGCCTAACTAGCGGGAGGGCCGACGAGCAGTACTTC; size: NA; V: TRBV7-9; D: TRBD2; J: TRBJ2-7
CDR3: CASSPGTSSYEQYF; DNA: TGTGCCAGCAGCCCGGGGACTAGCTCCTACGAGCAGTACTTC; size: NA; V: TRBV5-4; D: TRBD2; J: TRBJ2-7
CDR3: CASSYWAGLAGEDTQYF; DNA: TGTGCCAGCAGTTACTGGGCGGGACTAGCGGGAGAGGATACGCAGTATTTT; size: NA; V: TRBV6-2/TRBV6-3; D: TRBD2; J: TRBJ2-3
CDR3: CASTPQRLVQETQYF; DNA: TGTGCCAGCACCCCCCAAAGACTAGTACAAGAGACCCAGTACTTC; size: NA; V: TRBV2; D: NA; J: TRBJ2-5
CDR3: CASSLRAQGGEKLFF; DNA: TGTGCCAGCAGCTTGAGGGCACAGGGGGGTGAAAAACTGTTTTTT; size: NA; V: TRBV5-4; D: TRBD1; J: TRBJ1-4
CDR3: CASSQEGGSSEAFF; DNA: TGCGCCAGCAGCCAAGAGGGAGGGAGCTCTGAAGCTTTCTTT; size: NA; V: TRBV4-3; D: NA; J: TRBJ1-1
CDR3: CASSQGTGGDTQYF; DNA: TGTGCCAGCAGCCAAGGGACTGGAGGAGATACGCAGTATTTT; size: NA; V: TRBV7-9; D: NA; J: TRBJ2-3
CDR3: CASSTGQGHNEQFF; DNA: TGTGCCAGCAGCACTGGACAGGGGCACAATGAGCAATTCTTC; size: NA; V: TRBV7-3; D: TRBD1; J: TRBJ2-1
CDR3: CASSLDREGGYGYTF; DNA: TGTGCCAGCAGTTTGGACAGGGAGGGAGGCTATGGCTACACCTTC; size: NA; V: TRBV28; D: TRBD1; J: TRBJ1-2
CDR3: CASSQGSGLAASYNEQFF; DNA: TGTGCCAGCAGCCAAGGCTCCGGACTAGCGGCTTCCTACAATGAGCAGTTCTTC; size: NA; V: TRBV4-2; D: TRBD2; J: TRBJ2-1
CDR3: CASSQVGGVTEAFF; DNA: TGTGCCAGCAGCCAAGTCGGAGGGGTCACTGAAGCTTTCTTT; size: NA; V: TRBV3-1/TRBV3-2; D: NA; J: TRBJ1-1
CDR3: CASSPTGQGYEQYF; DNA: TGTGCCAGCAGCCCAACGGGACAGGGGTACGAGCAGTACTTC; size: NA; V: TRBV7-2; D: TRBD1; J: TRBJ2-7
CDR3: CASSLADEKLFF; DNA: TGTGCCAGCAGCTTAGCCGATGAAAAACTGTTTTTT; size: NA; V: TRBV5-4; D: NA; J: TRBJ1-4
CDR3: CASSQMGQVVTF; DNA: TGTGCCAGCAGCCAAATGGGACAGGTAGTAACCTTC; size: NA; V: TRBV11-1; D: TRBD1; J: TRBJ2-7